This T cell receptor beta chain was retrieved from a study of post-analysis software for immune sequencing data (dated by TCRdb to the mid-2010s). Notes on the research overall: The recorded disease courses included relapsing-remitting, secondary progressive and progressive-relapsing multiple sclerosis, and some patients had no subtype annotation. The patient repertoires were compared against more than 10 previously published healthy control repertoires obtained from donors aged 6 to 25 years. A subset of samples was prepared in parallel using single-end sample barcoding, then pooled and co-amplified after Illumina adapter ligation.

TCR beta repertoires were profiled from peripheral blood of under 15 young patients with multiple sclerosis to demonstrate the VDJtools post-analysis software. The patients with multiple sclerosis were children and adolescents between roughly 6 and 17 years of age. This clonotype appeared a single time. This receptor's antigen is unknown. Base qualities were left out, and no much larger clone turns up one base away. Broad study findings and their caveats: Significantly lower normalized Chao1 diversity was found in multiple sclerosis patients than in controls, suggesting substantial peripheral T-cell clonal expansion. About 5 TRBV segments, including TRBV5-6, TRBV5-1 and TRBV20-1, were significantly more frequent in patients than controls. When samples were clustered directly using the F measure, samples prepared in the same batch co-clustered strongly, which prompted a batch-effect correction. The multiple sclerosis patient group was slightly younger than the control group.

The library relied on PCR. The sample was run on an Illumina HiSeq 2500. To reduce PCR and sequencing biases, unique molecular identifiers were incorporated into the TCR beta cDNA libraries. Every 1 to 10 million input T cells yielded 500,000 or so cDNA molecules, meaning each molecule approximated one T cell. The same protocol used for the earlier healthy control dataset was applied to prepare and sequence the patient libraries. Within a given batch, samples were prepared together, multiplexed and sequenced on the same HiSeq lane. For the original study's pipeline: MIGEC handled the raw barcoded reads, throwing out single-read molecular identifier groups before consensus assembly and CDR3 extraction. VDJtools was used for post-analysis of the clonotype tables, and diversity was normalized by down-sampling every dataset to the size of the smallest sample. Repertoire overlap clustering matched CDR3 amino acid but not nucleotide sequences to correct batch-related cross-sample contamination. The public reads were reprocessed in TCRdb via fastp at Q25 and MiXCR, keeping in-frame beta chains. Here each entry gathers all rows of one CDR3 protein and keeps the most common genes and DNA. TCRdb's processing, not the authors', yielded these V and J calls. The table for this sample lists 650,000 to 850,000 distinct CDR3 sequences; 46% of them were counted only once. Roughly 4.9% of the sample rests with the top ten.

Sequences DFQATT (CDR1) and SNEGSKA (CDR2) are obtained from the germline V gene (reference sequence). From cysteine to phenylalanine, the CDR3 is 15 amino acids long. CDR3 DNA only is kept here, 45 bases in frame from base 1. V and J lose 6 bases and 0 bases, and a span of 14 bases separates them. The TCR sequence derives from a girl between 5 and 17 years old with multiple sclerosis. The rearranged segments are TRBV20-1 and TRBJ1-4; no D gene call is confident. The sequenced sample was blood. The nucleotide sequence is given as TGCAGTGCCGATGACGGATCTACAACTAATGAAAAACTGTTTTTT. Its amino acids are CSADDGSTTNEKLFF.